Only one count was recorded for the clone carrying this T cell receptor (beta chain). It was version v3.0 of the immunoSEQ assay that was run at survey level. Clones were read by immunoSEQ multiplex PCR, and TCRdb kept only the in-frame ones, dropping some. Of some 31,000 clones in the sample, roughly 93% are singletons; the top ten hold 2.7%. Germline V gene lookup returns CDR1 MNHEY and CDR2 SVGAGI. The CDR3 has 13 amino acids. The V gene end was trimmed by 6 bases and the J gene end by 6 bases; junction bases not matched to a gene: 4. The sample is drawn from a study of long-term antiretroviral therapy in people with HIV.

This rearrangement joins TRBV6-5 to TRBJ1-2; 10 nucleotides line up with TRBD1. This specimen was unsorted PBMCs, taken about 7.2 years after starting antiretroviral therapy. This clonotype originated in a man in his forties or fifties with HIV. CDR3 DNA sequence: TGTGCCAGCAGGAGACAGGGGGCCAATGGCTACACCTTC. Translation: CASRRQGANGYTF.